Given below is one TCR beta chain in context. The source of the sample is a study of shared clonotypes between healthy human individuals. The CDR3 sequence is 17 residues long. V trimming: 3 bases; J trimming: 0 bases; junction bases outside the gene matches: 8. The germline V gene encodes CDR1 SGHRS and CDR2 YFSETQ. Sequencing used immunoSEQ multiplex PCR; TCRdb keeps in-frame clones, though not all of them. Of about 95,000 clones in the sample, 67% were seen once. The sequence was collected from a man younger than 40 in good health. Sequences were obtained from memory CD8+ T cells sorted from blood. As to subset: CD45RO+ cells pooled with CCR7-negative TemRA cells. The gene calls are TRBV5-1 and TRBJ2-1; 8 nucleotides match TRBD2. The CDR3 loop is CASSYNLGTSSYNEQFF. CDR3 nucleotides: TGCGCCAGCAGCTACAACTTGGGGACTAGCTCCTACAATGAGCAGTTCTTC.